This note documents a single TCR beta chain sequence. These data belong to a study of long-term antiretroviral therapy in people with HIV. Germline CDR1 and CDR2: ENHRY and SYGVKD. The V segment lost 2 bases and the J segment 6 bases; nucleotides outside the gene matches: 6. The CDR3 has 14 amino acids. Survey-level immunoSEQ v3.0 assays were run. Produced via immunoSEQ multiplex PCR; TCRdb's table is partial and in-frame only. This table has about 24,000 clones, 81% appearing once. Prior to DNA extraction, the samples held about 0.95-11 million cryopreserved PBMC. The rearrangement joins TRBV10-3 to TRBJ1-2, with 7 nucleotides matching TRBD1. This TCR came from a man aged 30 to 45 with HIV. Sequenced here: unsorted PBMCs, sampled 4.4 years after starting antiretroviral therapy. The CDR3 DNA sequence: TGTGCCATCAGTGAGCCCGACACAGGGGATGGCTACACCTTC. Its translation: CAISEPDTGDGYTF.